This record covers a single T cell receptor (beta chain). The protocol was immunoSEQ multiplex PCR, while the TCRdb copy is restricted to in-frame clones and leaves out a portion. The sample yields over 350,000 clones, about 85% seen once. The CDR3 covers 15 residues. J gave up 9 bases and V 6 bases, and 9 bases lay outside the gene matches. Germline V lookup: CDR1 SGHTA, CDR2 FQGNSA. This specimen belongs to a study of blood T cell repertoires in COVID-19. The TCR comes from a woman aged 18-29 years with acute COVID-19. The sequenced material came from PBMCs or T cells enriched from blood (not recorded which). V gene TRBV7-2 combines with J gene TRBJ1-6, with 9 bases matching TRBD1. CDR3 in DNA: TGTGCCAGCAGTTCTACAGGGGGCACGGGTTCACCCCTCCACTTT. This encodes CASSSTGGTGSPLHF.